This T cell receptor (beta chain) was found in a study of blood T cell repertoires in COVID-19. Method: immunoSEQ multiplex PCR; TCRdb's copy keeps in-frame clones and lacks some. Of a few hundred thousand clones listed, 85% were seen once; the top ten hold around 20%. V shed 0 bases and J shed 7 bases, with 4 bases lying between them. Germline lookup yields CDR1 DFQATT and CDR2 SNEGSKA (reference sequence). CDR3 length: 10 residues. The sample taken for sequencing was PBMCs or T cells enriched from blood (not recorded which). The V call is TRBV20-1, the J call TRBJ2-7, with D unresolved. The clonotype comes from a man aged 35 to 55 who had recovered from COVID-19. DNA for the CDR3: TGCAGTGCTAGAGAGGAGGAGCAGTACTTC. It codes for CSAREEEQYF.